This T cell receptor (beta chain) was profiled in a study of control samples from healthy donors and cancer patients (dated by TCRdb to about 2020). Regarding this clone: No cognate antigen has been identified for it. No quality values exist for individual bases; no much larger clone is one base distant.

Library prep was done by the immunoSEQ multiplex PCR assay. The table comes from immuneACCESS by way of TCRdb, which keeps in-frame sequences with V and J called. Part of the clones is missing from these tables; in studies checked, under half for an unresolved V gene and the rest for unknown reasons. For this sample there are around 140,000 clones; about nine tenths appear just once. The leading ten clones occupy about 2.5% of the sample. Compared with germline, V lacks 2 bases and J lacks 3 bases; bases without a gene match: 6. CDR1 SGHAT and CDR2 FQNNGV are derived from the germline V gene. The CDR3 contains 17 residues, cysteine and phenylalanine counted. Of all the DNA, just the CDR3 is kept, 51 bases in frame from base 1.

The material sequenced was blood. This receptor was identified in a middle-aged man in good health. Rearrangement joined TRBV11-2 to TRBJ1-6, with 8 bases aligning to TRBD1. The base sequence is TGTGCCAGCAGCTTATTACAGGGGGGTTTCTATAATTCACCCCTCCACTTT. Its translation reads: CASSLLQGGFYNSPLHF.